The 29 T cell receptor beta chains in this list originate from one sample, sequenced in a study of low-dose radiotherapy and immunotherapy resistance in tumors. Both TCRalpha and TCRbeta chains were reverse transcribed with V-gene-specific primers. For amplifying TCRs, the PCR ran for roughly 20 cycles with Phusion, which was used together with a constant-region primer and the adapter on the V primers. TCRdb ran MiXCR on the reads and lists one entry per CDR3 protein. The sample records fewer than 90,000 distinct CDR3 sequences, less than 40% being singletons. Time point reported: before trial treatment. The specimen comprised PBMCs, sampled before treatment. The source is a female donor with ovarian cancer.

The chain uses TRBV7-9 and TRBJ1-5; 8 nucleotides line up with TRBD1. CDR3 size: 13 residues. CDR1 and CDR2 from the germline V gene are SEHNR and FQNEAQ (reference sequence). The ends lost 4 bases at V and 6 bases at J; junction bases unmatched: 2. The CDR3 region is CASSSGGVQPQHF. Here the CDR3 DNA reads TGTGCCAGCAGCTCAGGGGGCGTTCAGCCCCAGCATTTT.

For this clonotype: Likely a read error: the CDR3 ends without its conserved phenylalanine or tryptophan. The rearrangement uses TRBV7-2 and TRBJ2-6; D is unresolved. There are 16 residues in the CDR3. Germline CDR1 is SGHTA and CDR2 is FQGNSA. CDR3 sequence: CASSLAHQGLANVLTY. CDR3 nucleotide sequence: TGTGCCAGCAGTTTAGCACACCAAGGGTTGGCCAACGTCCTGACTTAC.

The genes are TRBV6-1 and TRBJ2-2, with TRBD1 matching 12 bases. Trimming removed 10 bases from V and 6 bases from J; junction bases left unmatched: 12. The CDR3 covers 16 residues. The V gene's germline CDR1 is MNHNS and CDR2 SASEGT. The CDR3 sequence is CAISAGTGGDPGELFF. CDR3 sequence (DNA): TGTGCCATCAGCGCCGGGACAGGGGGCGATCCCGGGGAGCTGTTTTTT.

This clonotype occurred many times. This rearrangement joins TRBV6-6 to TRBJ1-1; perhaps TRBD1 as D (6 bases). CDR1 MNHNY and CDR2 SVGAGI come from the germline V gene (reference sequence). CDR3 size: 15 residues. The ends were cut back, 5 bases at V and 6 bases at J, with 19 bases in the middle. The CDR3 nucleotides are TGTGCCAGCAGTGCTCTCATCGTGAAGGGGGCTGAAGCTTTCTTT. Protein product: CASSALIVKGAEAFF.

The chain carries TRBV9 and TRBJ2-1, with D maybe TRBD2 (6 bases). Between the trimmed V and J ends, which lost 3 bases and 0 bases, there was a span of 10 bases. The germline gives CDR1 SGDLS, CDR2 YYNGEE. The CDR3 covers 15 residues. The CDR3 loop is CASSGYGSSYNEQFF. For the CDR3, the DNA is TGTGCCAGCAGCGGATACGGGAGCTCCTACAATGAGCAGTTCTTC.

J is TRBJ2-1 and V is TRBV6-4; 9 nucleotides align to TRBD2. The CDR3 loop spans 13 amino acids. V lost 4 bases, J lost 9 bases, and 4 bases stayed unmatched. CDR1 MRHNA and CDR2 SNTAGT come from the germline V gene. CDR3 nucleotides: TGTGCCAGCAGTGCAGAACTAGCGGGTGAGCAGTTCTTC. Translating gives CASSAELAGEQFF.

This clonotype was found once. The rearrangement links TRBV29-1 to TRBJ2-1, with D unclear. V lost 2 bases to trimming and J lost 4 bases, with 9 bases between them. The germline V gene encodes CDR1 SQVTM and CDR2 ANQGSEA. The CDR3 covers 13 residues. CDR3 loop: CSVEIGLYNEQFF. As DNA, the CDR3 is TGCAGCGTTGAAATCGGGCTATACAATGAGCAGTTCTTC.

The chain links TRBV28 to TRBJ2-7, with D possibly TRBD2 on 6 matching bases. Germline V CDR1 and CDR2: MDHEN, SYDVKM. V was trimmed by 7 bases and J by 2 bases, leaving 18 bases between them. The CDR3 spans 15 residues. The DNA of the CDR3 is TGTGCCAGCACCCAGGTCATGGGAGGTCCCTACGAGCAGTACTTC. This sequence encodes CASTQVMGGPYEQYF.

The chain combines TRBV7-2 with TRBJ1-5, with D maybe TRBD1 (6 bases). Germline CDR1 SGHTA, CDR2 FQGNSA. The V end was cut by 4 bases, the J end by 2 bases, with 9 bases between. The CDR3 spans 14 residues. CDR3 coding DNA: TGTGCCAGCAGCTCGCGACAGGGCAATCAGCCCCAGCATTTT. Translation: CASSSRQGNQPQHF.

At least ten counts were recorded for this clonotype. The V and J genes are TRBV11-3 and TRBJ2-7; D tentatively reads TRBD1 or TRBD2 (5 bases each). Germline CDR1 and CDR2: SGHNT and YENEEA. The germline V and J ends were trimmed by 3 bases and 4 bases, with 13 bases remaining between them. The CDR3 consists of 14 residues. In DNA, the CDR3 is TGTGCCAGCAGCTTGCCGGGGCGTAGGTACGAGCAGTACTTC. Translating it yields CASSLPGRRYEQYF.

This clonotype has at least ten counts. This chain joins TRBV20-1 and TRBJ2-7; 14 bases line up with TRBD2. Per germline, CDR1 DFQATT and CDR2 SNEGSKA (reference sequence). The V gene end was trimmed by 3 bases and the J gene end by 1 base; junction bases not matched to a gene: 2. The CDR3 contains 15 residues. DNA for the CDR3: TGCAGTGCTAGGGGACTAGCGGGAGATTCCTACGAGCAGTACTTC. Protein sequence: CSARGLAGDSYEQYF.

This clonotype was seen a few times. The chain recombines TRBV6-2 or TRBV6-3 with TRBJ1-2, with D perhaps matching TRBD1 (6 bases). With 2 bases removed from V and 5 bases from J, the gap between germline ends came to 18 bases. From germline, CDR1 is MNHEY and CDR2 SVGEGT. The CDR3 covers 16 residues. The CDR3 protein is CASSYRLGQTSYGYTF. In DNA form, the CDR3 reads TGTGCCAGCAGTTACCGGCTGGGACAAACAAGTTATGGCTACACCTTC.

V is TRBV5-3 and J is TRBJ1-1; 7 nucleotides line up with TRBD1. TRBV5-3 counts as an open reading frame of uncertain function. Losses at the gene ends were 8 bases for V and 1 base for J; bases not matched to a gene: 8. This CDR3 spans 14 amino acids. The CDR3, as DNA: TGTGCCAGCAGCCCCGGGACAGCGAACACTGAAGCTTTCTTT. It is translated as CASSPGTANTEAFF.

The chain uses TRBV4-2 and TRBJ1-5, with TRBD1 identical over 8 bases. Losses at the gene ends were 0 bases for V and 7 bases for J; bases not matched to a gene: 5. Germline V gene sequence: CDR1 LGHNA, CDR2 YNFKEQ. CDR3 length: 15 amino acids. The CDR3 protein is CASSQELTGGQPQHF. In nucleotides, the CDR3 is TGTGCCAGCAGCCAAGAGCTAACAGGGGGACAGCCCCAGCATTTT.

V and J are TRBV6-2 or TRBV6-3 and TRBJ2-4; a possible D gene is TRBD2 (6 bases). V lost 2 bases and J lost 2, with 19 bases in between. The CDR3 spans 18 residues. CDR1 is MNHEY, CDR2 SVGEGT, per germline. CDR3 sequence reads: CASSYGPAGKTTKNIQYF. DNA of the CDR3: TGTGCCAGCAGTTACGGACCCGCGGGGAAGACGACCAAAAACATTCAGTACTTC.

In regard to this clonotype: Since a far larger clone is one base different, this is likely a read error. This chain joins TRBV1 and TRBJ2-1; the table's D gene call, TRBD2, was not cross checked with the DNA. The J call may be wrong; the DNA end is better matched by TRBJ2-7. TRBV1 is deemed a pseudogene. CDR3 length equals 16 residues. The CDR3 DNA reads TGCGCCAGCAGCCAAGACGGGGCGGGAGGTGGAAATGAGCAGTACTTC. Its protein product is CASSQDGAGGGNEQYF.

This clonotype was found many times. This chain links TRBV3-1 with TRBJ2-5; D call uncertain. Germline V lookup: CDR1 LGHDT, CDR2 YNNKEL (reference sequence). The CDR3 has 14 amino acids. The V end lost 0 bases, the J end lost 1 base, and 6 bases lay between the germline ends. The DNA of the CDR3 is TGTGCCAGCAGCCAAGATTGGGCCCAAGAGACCCAGTACTTC. It translates to CASSQDWAQETQYF.

In this sample, this clonotype turned up many times. V and J are TRBV9 and TRBJ2-3, with D perhaps matching TRBD2 (6 bases). V lost 3 bases and J lost 3, with 11 bases in between. Germline V CDR1 and CDR2: SGDLS, YYNGEE. The CDR3 has 14 residues. The CDR3 DNA is TGTGCCAGCAGCGGGGGGGTAAGGACAGATACGCAGTATTTT. Protein sequence: CASSGGVRTDTQYF.

V is TRBV5-1 and J is TRBJ1-2, with 7 bases aligning to TRBD1. The CDR3 is 15 amino acids. Losses at the gene ends were 2 bases for V and 4 bases for J; bases not matched to a gene: 8. The germline V gene has CDR1 SGHRS and CDR2 YFSETQ. This chain's CDR3 is CASSFSQGTGYGYTF. DNA of the CDR3: TGCGCCAGCAGCTTTTCACAGGGGACCGGCTATGGCTACACCTTC.

The chain links TRBV5-6 to TRBJ1-1; TRBD1 aligns across 8 bases. V lost 4 bases and J lost 6; bases outside the gene matches: 14. From germline, CDR1 is SGHDT and CDR2 YYEEEE. The CDR3 is 16 amino acids. CDR3 sequence: CASSPTQGEWSSEAFF. The DNA of the CDR3 is TGTGCCAGCAGCCCCACACAGGGGGAATGGAGTTCTGAAGCTTTCTTT.

This clonotype was counted at least ten times. The chain joins TRBV29-1 to TRBJ1-2; 8 bases fit TRBD1. J was trimmed by 7 bases and V by 4 bases; bases with no gene match: 8. The CDR3 spans 13 residues. Germline CDR1 SQVTM, CDR2 ANQGSEA. The CDR3 nucleotides read TGCAGCGTTGTGTGGACAGGGCGAGGTGGCTACACCTTC. It specifies CSVVWTGRGGYTF.

V is TRBV29-1 and J is TRBJ2-1, with 9 bases identical to TRBD2. Germline V gene data show CDR1 as SQVTM and CDR2 as ANQGSEA. V shed 7 bases, J shed 4 bases, and the junction held 11 bases outside the gene matches. The CDR3 extends over 15 amino acids. This CDR3 reads CSAPRAGGPYNEQFF. Written as DNA, the CDR3 is TGCAGCGCACCAAGGGCGGGAGGGCCTTACAATGAGCAGTTCTTC.

Turning to this clonotype: A read error likely explains this, since a far larger clone differs by one base. The V gene is TRBV6-8, the J gene TRBJ2-7, with 11 bases identical to TRBD1. CDR1 MNHGY and CDR2 SAAAGT come from the germline V gene. Trimming took 5 bases from V and 9 from J; bases not matched to a gene: 12. The CDR3 is 15 residues long. CDR3: CASSATGTGGVGQYF. The CDR3 region has the DNA TGTGCCAGCAGTGCTACCGGGACAGGGGGAGTCGGGCAGTACTTC.

This clonotype was seen at least ten times. This sequence joins TRBV7-2 and TRBJ2-3; D may be TRBD1 or TRBD2 (5 bases each). Trimming shortened V by 4 bases and J by 0 bases, and 17 bases separated the two germline ends. CDR1 and CDR2 from the germline V gene are SGHTA and FQGNSA. The CDR3 loop spans 17 amino acids. CDR3 sequence (DNA): TGTGCCAGCAGCTCCTTAGGGGCCGACTATAGCACAGATACGCAGTATTTT. Residues: CASSSLGADYSTDTQYF.

This clonotype has only a few counts. This rearrangement joins TRBV19 to TRBJ2-5, with 11 bases fitting TRBD2. Trimming at V came to 5 bases and at J to 1 base, leaving 9 bases not matched to a gene. The CDR3 runs 17 residues. CDR1 and CDR2 (germline): LNHDA, SQIVND (reference sequence). CDR3 nucleotide sequence: TGTGCCAGTAGTCTCGGGACTAGCGGAGCCCCCCAAGAGACCCAGTACTTC. Its translation is CASSLGTSGAPQETQYF.

At least ten counts were recorded for this clonotype. The chain links TRBV6-5 to TRBJ1-1, with TRBD1 identical over 8 bases. Germline values: CDR1 MNHEY, CDR2 SVGAGI. The CDR3 runs 14 residues. The V and J ends lost 6 bases and 10 bases, in that order; junction bases with no gene match: 13. The CDR3 DNA sequence: TGTGCCAGCAGCCCGACAGGACAGGGCTGGGGAGCTTTCTTT. It yields the protein CASSPTGQGWGAFF.

This clonotype has ten or more counts. This rearrangement joins TRBV7-8 to TRBJ2-5; TRBD1 matches at 9 bases. V trimming: 5 bases; J trimming: 5 bases; junction bases outside the gene matches: 9. Germline V lookup: CDR1 SGHVS, CDR2 FQNEAQ. The CDR3 length is 15 residues. The CDR3 sequence is CASSIRTGVGETQYF. CDR3 coding DNA: TGTGCCAGCAGCATTAGGACAGGGGTGGGGGAGACCCAGTACTTC. Complete variable domain (other parts from reference TRBV7-8 and TRBJ2-5): GAGVSQSPRYKVAKRGQDVALRCDPISGHVSLFWYQQALGQGPEFLTYFQNEAQLDKSGLPSDRFFAERPEGSVSTLKIQRTQQEDSAVYLCASSIRTGVGETQYFGPGTRLLVL.

This clonotype has a count of ten or more. The chain carries TRBV20-1 and TRBJ2-7, with TRBD1 identical over 9 bases. The CDR3 is 13 residues long. Trimming cost V 3 bases and J 5 bases; bases outside gene matches: 5. Germline assignment: CDR1 DFQATT and CDR2 SNEGSKA (reference sequence). The CDR3 DNA reads TGCAGTGCTAGGAGGGACAGGGTCCACGAGCAGTACTTC. It translates to CSARRDRVHEQYF.

This clonotype was recorded at least ten times. The rearrangement uses TRBV27 and TRBJ2-1, with 13 bases matching TRBD2. This CDR3 contains 15 residues. Germline CDR1 and CDR2: MNHEY and SMNVEV (reference sequence). Losses at the gene ends were 7 bases for V and 7 bases for J; bases not matched to a gene: 7. The CDR3 bases are TGTGCCAGCAAAGCCGGGACTAGCGGGATTAATGAGCAGTTCTTC. This codes for CASKAGTSGINEQFF.